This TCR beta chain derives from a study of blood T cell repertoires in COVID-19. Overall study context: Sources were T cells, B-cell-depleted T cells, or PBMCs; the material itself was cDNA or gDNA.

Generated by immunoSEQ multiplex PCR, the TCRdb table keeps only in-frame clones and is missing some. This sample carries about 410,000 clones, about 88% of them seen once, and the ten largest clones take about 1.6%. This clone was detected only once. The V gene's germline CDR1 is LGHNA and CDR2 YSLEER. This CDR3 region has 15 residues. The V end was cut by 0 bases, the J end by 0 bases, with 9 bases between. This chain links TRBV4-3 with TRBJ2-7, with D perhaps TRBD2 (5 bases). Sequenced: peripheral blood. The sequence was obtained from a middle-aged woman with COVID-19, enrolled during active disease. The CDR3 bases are TGCGCCAGCAGCCAAGATTGGAGGAGCTCCTACGAGCAGTACTTC. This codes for CASSQDWRSSYEQYF.